Shown below are 9 T cell receptor beta chains from a single sample sequenced in a study of molecular identifiers for immune sequencing clone quantification. In TCRdb, the PCR reads were re-called with MiXCR into one record per CDR3 protein. The sample consists of about 640,000 distinct CDR3 sequences, 20% of them appearing once. Input material: naive CD8+ T cells from blood, with Jurkat cell RNA spiked in. The subset is: FACS-sorted CD8+CD4-CCR7+CD45RA+ naive T cells. These receptors all come from a human donor in good health. Some libraries in this study had Jurkat cell RNA spiked in.

The chain couples TRBV7-9 to TRBJ2-5; a weak D match, TRBD2 (6 bases). V lost 5 bases to trimming and J lost 2 bases, with 12 bases between them. Germline CDR1 reads SEHNR; CDR2 reads FQNEAQ (reference sequence). CDR3 length: 14 residues. CDR3 amino acids: CASSTVAEQETQYF. The CDR3 coding sequence is TGTGCCAGCAGCACCGTAGCGGAACAAGAGACCCAGTACTTC.

Many counts were recorded for this clonotype. The chain is built from TRBV4-3 and TRBJ2-1; tentatively, D is TRBD1 (6 bases). This CDR3 has 17 amino acids. Germline V gives CDR1 LGHNA, CDR2 YSLEER. Trimming pared 0 bases from V and 3 bases from J, leaving 15 bases between. The DNA for the CDR3 is TGCGCCAGCAGCCAAGATTTATCAACAGGGTACTACAATGAGCAGTTCTTC. The encoded protein is CASSQDLSTGYYNEQFF.

Comment on this clonotype: This may be a read error, as it is one base from a much larger clone. The chain joins TRBV4-3 to TRBJ2-7; TRBD1 matches 8 bases. The CDR3 totals 13 residues. CDR1 and CDR2 (germline): LGHNA, YSLEER. CDR3 region: CARVDRVSYERYF. DNA of the CDR3: TGCGCCAGGGTGGACAGGGTCTCCTACGAGCGGTACTTC.

A few counts support this clonotype. The chain joins TRBV4-1 to TRBJ1-6, with D perhaps matching TRBD1 (5 bases). Germline V gene data show CDR1 as MGHRA and CDR2 as YSYEKL. This CDR3 spans 17 amino acids. The V end lost 0 bases, the J end lost 6 bases, and 15 bases lay between the germline ends. DNA for the CDR3: TGCGCCAGCAGCCAAGATCGCGGGGACGGGATTAATTCACCCCTCCACTTT. Protein: CASSQDRGDGINSPLHF.

There are many counts of this clonotype. The V gene is TRBV19, the J gene TRBJ2-7; 11 nucleotides align to TRBD1. V shed 4 bases and J 7 bases; nucleotides not matched to a gene: 9. This CDR3 is built from 15 residues. The germline CDR1 and CDR2 sequences are LNHDA and SQIVND (reference sequence). This chain's CDR3 is CASSTDRGLIGEQYF. The CDR3 coding sequence is TGTGCCAGTAGTACGGACAGGGGGCTGATTGGAGAGCAGTACTTC.

As for this clonotype: At one of its ends the junction is not consistent with the germline gene, which may arise from a read error. The chain uses TRBV11-2 and TRBJ1-4; TRBD1 might be the D (5 bases). The CDR3 consists of 14 residues. Germline CDR1 SGHAT, CDR2 FQNNGV. For the CDR3, the DNA is TGTGCCAGCAGCTTAGGACAGTTTAATGAAGAACTGTTTTTT. This gives the protein CASSLGQFNEELFF. The complete variable domain, with remaining parts taken from reference TRBV11-2 and TRBJ1-4, reads EAGVAQSPRYKIIEKRQSVAFWCNPISGHATLYWYQQILGQGPKLLIQFQNNGVVDDSQLPKDRFSAERLKGVDSTLKIQPAKLEDSAVYLCASSLGQFNEELFFGSGTQLSVL.

This clonotype was found many times. This chain connects TRBV7-9 to TRBJ2-7, with D tentatively TRBD2 (6 bases). CDR1 and CDR2 (germline): SEHNR, FQNEAQ (reference sequence). This CDR3 spans 13 amino acids. Trimming took off 5 bases at V and 7 bases at J, with 15 bases between the two ends. The CDR3 nucleotides are TGTGCCAGCAGCGTGGGAGGCCTCGTGGAGCAGTACTTC. Its translation is CASSVGGLVEQYF.

This clonotype appeared once. This sequence joins TRBV29-1 and TRBJ2-7; D perhaps matches TRBD2 (6 bases). The CDR3 is made up of 11 amino acids. V gave up 6 bases and J gave up 4 bases, with 10 bases separating them. CDR1 is SQVTM and CDR2 is ANQGSEA in the germline V gene. The CDR3 reads CSVLGGYEQYF. The CDR3 DNA is TGCAGCGTCTTGGGGGGTTACGAGCAGTACTTC.

This clonotype was seen many times. This chain links TRBV4-1 with TRBJ1-4; no firm D call. Trimming removed 4 bases at V and 6 bases at J, with 15 bases between. This CDR3 is built from 15 residues. Germline assignment: CDR1 MGHRA and CDR2 YSYEKL. The DNA of the CDR3 is TGCGCCAGCAGCCCCGAAGGGATGGAGGATGAAAAACTGTTTTTT. Protein: CASSPEGMEDEKLFF.